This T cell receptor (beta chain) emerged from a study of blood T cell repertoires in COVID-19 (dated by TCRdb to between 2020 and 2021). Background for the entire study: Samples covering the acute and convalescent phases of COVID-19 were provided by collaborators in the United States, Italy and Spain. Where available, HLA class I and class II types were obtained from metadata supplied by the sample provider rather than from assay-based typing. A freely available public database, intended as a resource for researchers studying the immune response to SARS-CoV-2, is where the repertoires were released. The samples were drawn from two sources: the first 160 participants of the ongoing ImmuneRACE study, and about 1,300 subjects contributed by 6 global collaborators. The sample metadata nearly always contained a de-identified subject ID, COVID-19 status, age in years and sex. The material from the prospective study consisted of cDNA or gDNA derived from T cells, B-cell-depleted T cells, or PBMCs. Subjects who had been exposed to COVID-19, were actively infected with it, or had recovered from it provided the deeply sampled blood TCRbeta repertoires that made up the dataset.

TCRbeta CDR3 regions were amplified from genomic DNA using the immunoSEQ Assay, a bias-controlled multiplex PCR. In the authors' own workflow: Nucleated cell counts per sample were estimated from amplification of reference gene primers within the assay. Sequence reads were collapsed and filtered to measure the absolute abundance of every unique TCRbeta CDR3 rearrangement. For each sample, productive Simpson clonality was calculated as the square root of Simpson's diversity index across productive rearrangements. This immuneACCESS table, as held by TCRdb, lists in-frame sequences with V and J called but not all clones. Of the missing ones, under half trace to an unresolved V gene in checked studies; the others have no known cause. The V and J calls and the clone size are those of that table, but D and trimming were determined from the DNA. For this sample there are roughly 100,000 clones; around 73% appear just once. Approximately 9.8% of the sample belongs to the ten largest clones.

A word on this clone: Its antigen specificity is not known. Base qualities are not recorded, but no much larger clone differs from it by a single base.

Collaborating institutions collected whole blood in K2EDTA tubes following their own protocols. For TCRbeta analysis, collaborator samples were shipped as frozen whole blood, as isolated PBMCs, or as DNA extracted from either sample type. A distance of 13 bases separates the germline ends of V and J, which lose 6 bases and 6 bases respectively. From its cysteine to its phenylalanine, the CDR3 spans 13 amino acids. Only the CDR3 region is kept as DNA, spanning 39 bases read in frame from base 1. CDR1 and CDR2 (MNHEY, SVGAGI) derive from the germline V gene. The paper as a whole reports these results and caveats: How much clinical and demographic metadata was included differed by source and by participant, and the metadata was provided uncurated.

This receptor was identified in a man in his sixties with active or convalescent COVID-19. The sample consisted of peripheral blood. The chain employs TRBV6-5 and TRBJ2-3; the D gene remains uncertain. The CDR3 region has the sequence CASSADWRDTQYF. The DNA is TGTGCCAGCAGCGCAGACTGGCGTGATACGCAGTATTTT.